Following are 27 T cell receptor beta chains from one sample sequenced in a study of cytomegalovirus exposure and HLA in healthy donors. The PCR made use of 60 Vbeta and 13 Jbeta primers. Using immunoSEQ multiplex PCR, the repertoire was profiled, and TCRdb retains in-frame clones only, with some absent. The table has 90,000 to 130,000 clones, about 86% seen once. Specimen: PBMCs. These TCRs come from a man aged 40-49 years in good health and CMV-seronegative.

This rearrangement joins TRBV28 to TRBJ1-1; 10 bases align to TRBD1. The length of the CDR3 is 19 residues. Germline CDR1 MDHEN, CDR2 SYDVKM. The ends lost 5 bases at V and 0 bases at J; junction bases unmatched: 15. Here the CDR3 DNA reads TGTGCCAGCAGTCAAGGGACAGGGGTTCGCGGGTCCTTGAACACTGAAGCTTTCTTT. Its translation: CASSQGTGVRGSLNTEAFF.

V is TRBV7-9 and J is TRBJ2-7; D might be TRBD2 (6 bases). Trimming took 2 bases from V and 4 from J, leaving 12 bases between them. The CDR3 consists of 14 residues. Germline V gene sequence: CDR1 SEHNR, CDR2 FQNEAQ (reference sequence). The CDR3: CASSLTRGFYEQYF. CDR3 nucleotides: TGTGCCAGCAGCTTAACGCGGGGATTTTACGAGCAGTACTTC.

The CDR3 bases are TGTGCCAGCTCACCAGGAGTCTCAACCCTTGAAAAACTGTTTTTT. Translation: CASSPGVSTLEKLFF. The chain has TRBV18 and TRBJ1-4; no reliable D call. Germline V gene lookup returns CDR1 KGHSH and CDR2 LQKENI. The ends were cut back, 2 bases at V and 7 bases at J, with 14 bases in the middle. The CDR3 is 15 amino acids.

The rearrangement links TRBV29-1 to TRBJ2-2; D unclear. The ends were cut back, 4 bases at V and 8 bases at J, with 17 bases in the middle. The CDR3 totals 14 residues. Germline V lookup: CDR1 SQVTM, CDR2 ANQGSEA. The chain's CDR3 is CSVVATPGRGELFF. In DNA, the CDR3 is TGCAGCGTTGTTGCGACTCCCGGAAGGGGGGAGCTGTTTTTT.

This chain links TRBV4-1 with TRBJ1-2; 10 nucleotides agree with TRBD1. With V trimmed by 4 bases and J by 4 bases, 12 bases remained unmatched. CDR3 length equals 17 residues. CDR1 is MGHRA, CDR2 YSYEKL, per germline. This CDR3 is CASSLNSPGQGIYGYTF. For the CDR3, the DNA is TGCGCCAGCAGCCTCAATTCACCGGGACAGGGGATCTATGGCTACACCTTC.

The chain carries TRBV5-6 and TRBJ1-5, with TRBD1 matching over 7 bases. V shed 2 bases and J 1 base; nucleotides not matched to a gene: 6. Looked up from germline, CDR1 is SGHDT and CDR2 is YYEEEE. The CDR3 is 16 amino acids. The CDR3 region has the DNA TGTGCCAGCAGCTTCTCCCGGGGACAGAGCAATCAGCCCCAGCATTTT. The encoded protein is CASSFSRGQSNQPQHF.

CDR3 coding DNA: TGTGCCAGCAAACTTGGACCGAACAGGGCCACTGAAGCTTTCTTT. It translates to CASKLGPNRATEAFF. The chain carries TRBV27 and TRBJ1-1; TRBD1 might be the D (6 bases). CDR3 length: 15 amino acids. Looked up from germline, CDR1 is MNHEY and CDR2 is SMNVEV (reference sequence). Trimming pared 7 bases from V and 4 bases from J, leaving 19 bases between.

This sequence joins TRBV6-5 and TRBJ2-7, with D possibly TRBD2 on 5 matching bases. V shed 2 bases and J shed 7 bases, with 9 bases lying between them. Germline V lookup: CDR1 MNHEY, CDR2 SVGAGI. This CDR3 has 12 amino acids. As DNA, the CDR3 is TGTGCCAGCAGTTACCCCACGGGAGAGCAGTACTTC. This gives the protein CASSYPTGEQYF.

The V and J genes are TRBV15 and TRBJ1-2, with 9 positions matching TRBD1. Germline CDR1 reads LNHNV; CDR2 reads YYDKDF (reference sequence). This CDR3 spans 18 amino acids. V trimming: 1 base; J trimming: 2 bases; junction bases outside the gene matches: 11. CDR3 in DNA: TGTGCCACCAGCAGAGGTCCGGGACAGGGAGGACTAAACTATGGCTACACCTTC. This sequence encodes CATSRGPGQGGLNYGYTF. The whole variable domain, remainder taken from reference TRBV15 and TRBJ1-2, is DAMVIQNPRYQVTQFGKPVTLSCSQTLNHNVMYWYQQKSSQAPKLLFHYYDKDFNNEADTPDNFQSRRPNTSFCFLDIRSPGLGDTAMYLCATSRGPGQGGLNYGYTFGSGTRLTVV.

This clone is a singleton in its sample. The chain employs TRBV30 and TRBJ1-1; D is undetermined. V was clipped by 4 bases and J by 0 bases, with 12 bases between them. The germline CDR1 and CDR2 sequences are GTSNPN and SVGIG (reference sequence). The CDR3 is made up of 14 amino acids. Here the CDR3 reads CAWTRGFLNTEAFF. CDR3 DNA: TGTGCCTGGACCCGGGGTTTCTTGAACACTGAAGCTTTCTTT.

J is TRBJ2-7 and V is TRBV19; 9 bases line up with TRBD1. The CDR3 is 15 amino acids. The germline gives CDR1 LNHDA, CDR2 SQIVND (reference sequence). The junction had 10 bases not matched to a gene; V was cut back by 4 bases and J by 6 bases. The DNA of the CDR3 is TGTGCCAGTAGTAAGGAGGGACAGGGAAGGGGCGAGCAGTACTTC. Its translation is CASSKEGQGRGEQYF.

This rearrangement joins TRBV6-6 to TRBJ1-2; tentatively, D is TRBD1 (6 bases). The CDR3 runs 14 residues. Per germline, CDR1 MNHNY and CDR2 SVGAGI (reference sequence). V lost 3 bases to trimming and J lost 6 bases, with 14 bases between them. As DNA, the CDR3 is TGTGCCAGCAGTTATGTCCCCGACAGGAATGGCTACACCTTC. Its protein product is CASSYVPDRNGYTF.

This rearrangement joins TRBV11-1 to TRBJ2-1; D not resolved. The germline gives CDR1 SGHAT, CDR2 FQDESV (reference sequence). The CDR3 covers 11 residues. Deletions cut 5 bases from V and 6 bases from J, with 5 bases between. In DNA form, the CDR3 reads TGTGCCAGCAGCCGCGGCAATGAGCAGTTCTTC. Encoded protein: CASSRGNEQFF.

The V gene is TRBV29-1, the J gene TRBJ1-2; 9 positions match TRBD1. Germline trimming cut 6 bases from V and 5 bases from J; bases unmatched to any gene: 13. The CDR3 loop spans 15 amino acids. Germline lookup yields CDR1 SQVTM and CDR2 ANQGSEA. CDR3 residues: CSVTGQGRGPYGYTF. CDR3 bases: TGCAGCGTGACGGGACAGGGTCGAGGACCTTATGGCTACACCTTC.

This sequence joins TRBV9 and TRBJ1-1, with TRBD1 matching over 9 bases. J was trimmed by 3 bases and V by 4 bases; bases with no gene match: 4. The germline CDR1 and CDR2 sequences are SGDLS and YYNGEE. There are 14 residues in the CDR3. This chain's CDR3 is CASSPQGADTEAFF. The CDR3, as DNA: TGTGCCAGCAGCCCACAGGGGGCGGACACTGAAGCTTTCTTT.

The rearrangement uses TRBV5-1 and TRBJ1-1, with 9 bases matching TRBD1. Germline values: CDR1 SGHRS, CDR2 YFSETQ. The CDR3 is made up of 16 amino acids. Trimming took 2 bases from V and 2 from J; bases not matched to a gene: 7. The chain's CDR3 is CASSLMGTGINTEAFF. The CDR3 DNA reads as TGCGCCAGCAGCTTAATGGGGACAGGGATAAACACTGAAGCTTTCTTT.

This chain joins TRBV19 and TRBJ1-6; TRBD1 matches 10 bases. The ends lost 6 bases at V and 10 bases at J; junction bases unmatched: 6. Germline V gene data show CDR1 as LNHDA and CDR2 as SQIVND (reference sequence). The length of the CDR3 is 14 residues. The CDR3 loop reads CASRTGTGESPLHF. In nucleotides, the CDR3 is TGTGCCAGTAGAACCGGGACAGGGGAATCACCCCTCCACTTT.

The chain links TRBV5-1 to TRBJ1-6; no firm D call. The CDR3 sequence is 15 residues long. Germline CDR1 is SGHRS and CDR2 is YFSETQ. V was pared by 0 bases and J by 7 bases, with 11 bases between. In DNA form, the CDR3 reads TGCGCCAGCAGCTTGGAGTGGGAGGGAAATTCACCCCTCCACTTT. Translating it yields CASSLEWEGNSPLHF. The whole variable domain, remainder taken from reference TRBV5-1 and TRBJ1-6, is KAGVTQTPRYLIKTRGQQVTLSCSPISGHRSVSWYQQTPGQGLQFLFEYFSETQRNKGNFPGRFSGRQFSNSRSEMNVSTLELGDSALYLCASSLEWEGNSPLHFGNGTRLTVT.

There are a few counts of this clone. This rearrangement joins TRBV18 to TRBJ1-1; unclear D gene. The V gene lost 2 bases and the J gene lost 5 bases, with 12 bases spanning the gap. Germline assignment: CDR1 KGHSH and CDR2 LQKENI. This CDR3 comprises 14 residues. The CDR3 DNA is TGTGCCAGCTCACCAGGATTGAGGGAAACTGAAGCTTTCTTT. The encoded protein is CASSPGLRETEAFF.

CDR3 in amino acids: CASSLFQAGAYEQYF. The CDR3 nucleotides are TGTGCCAGCAGTTTATTTCAGGCAGGGGCCTACGAGCAGTACTTC. V usage is TRBV28 and J usage is TRBJ2-7; TRBD1 might be the D (6 bases). V was cut by 1 base and J by 2 bases, with 12 bases left in between. The CDR3 runs to 15 residues. CDR1 is MDHEN and CDR2 is SYDVKM in the germline V gene.

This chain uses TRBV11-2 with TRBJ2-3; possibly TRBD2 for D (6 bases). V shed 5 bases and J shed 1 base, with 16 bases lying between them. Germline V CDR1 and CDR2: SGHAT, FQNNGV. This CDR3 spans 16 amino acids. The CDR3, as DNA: TGTGCCAGCAGCCCGGGGGTCACGACGGGCACAGATACGCAGTATTTT. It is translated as CASSPGVTTGTDTQYF.

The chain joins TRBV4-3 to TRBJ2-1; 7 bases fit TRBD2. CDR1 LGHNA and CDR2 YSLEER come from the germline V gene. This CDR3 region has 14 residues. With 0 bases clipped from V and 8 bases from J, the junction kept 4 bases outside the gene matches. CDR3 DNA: TGCGCCAGCAGCCAAGAGGGGAGGGGACATGAGCAGTTCTTC. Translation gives CASSQEGRGHEQFF.

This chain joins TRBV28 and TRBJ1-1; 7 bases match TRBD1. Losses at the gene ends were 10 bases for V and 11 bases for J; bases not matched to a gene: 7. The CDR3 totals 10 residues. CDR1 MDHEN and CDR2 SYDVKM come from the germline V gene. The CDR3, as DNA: TGTGCCACTAGACAGGGTGCGGCTTTCTTT. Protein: CATRQGAAFF.

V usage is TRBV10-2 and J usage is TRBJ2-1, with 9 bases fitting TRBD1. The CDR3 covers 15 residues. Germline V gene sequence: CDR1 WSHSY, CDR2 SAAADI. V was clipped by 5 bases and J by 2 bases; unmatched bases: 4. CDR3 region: CASSIGTGTYNEQFF. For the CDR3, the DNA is TGCGCCAGCAGTATAGGGACAGGGACCTACAATGAGCAGTTCTTC.

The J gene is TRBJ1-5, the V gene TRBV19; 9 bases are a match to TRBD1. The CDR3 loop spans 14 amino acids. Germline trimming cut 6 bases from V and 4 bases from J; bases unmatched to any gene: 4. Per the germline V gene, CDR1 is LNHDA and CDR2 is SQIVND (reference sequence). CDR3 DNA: TGTGCCAGTAGGGGACAGGGCGAGAATCAGCCCCAGCATTTT. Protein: CASRGQGENQPQHF.

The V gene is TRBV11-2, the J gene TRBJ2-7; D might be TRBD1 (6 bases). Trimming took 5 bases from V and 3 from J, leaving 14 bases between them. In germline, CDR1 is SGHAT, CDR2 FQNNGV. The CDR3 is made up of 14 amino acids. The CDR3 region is CASSTRQDNYEQYF. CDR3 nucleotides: TGTGCCAGCAGCACCCGACAGGACAACTACGAGCAGTACTTC.

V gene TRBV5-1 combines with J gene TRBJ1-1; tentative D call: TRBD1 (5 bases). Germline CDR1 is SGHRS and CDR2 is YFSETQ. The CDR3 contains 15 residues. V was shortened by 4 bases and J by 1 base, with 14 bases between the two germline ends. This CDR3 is CASSNGPGGNTEAFF. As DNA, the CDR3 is TGCGCCAGCAGCAATGGACCGGGGGGGAACACTGAAGCTTTCTTT.